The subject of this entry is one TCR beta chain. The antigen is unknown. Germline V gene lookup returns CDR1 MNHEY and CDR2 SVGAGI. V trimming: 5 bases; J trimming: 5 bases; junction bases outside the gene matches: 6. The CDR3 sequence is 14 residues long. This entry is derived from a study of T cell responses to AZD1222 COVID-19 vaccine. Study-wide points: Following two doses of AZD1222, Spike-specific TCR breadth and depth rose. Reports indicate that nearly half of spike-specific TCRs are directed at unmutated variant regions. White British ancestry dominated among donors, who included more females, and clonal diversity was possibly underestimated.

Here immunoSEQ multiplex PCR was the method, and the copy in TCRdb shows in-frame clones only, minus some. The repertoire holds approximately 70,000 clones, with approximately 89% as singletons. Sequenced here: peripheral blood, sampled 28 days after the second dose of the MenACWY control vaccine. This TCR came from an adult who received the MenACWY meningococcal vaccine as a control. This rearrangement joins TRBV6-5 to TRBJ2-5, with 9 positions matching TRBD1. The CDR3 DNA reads TGTGCCAGCAGTACTACAGGGGGCGTTGAGACCCAGTACTTC. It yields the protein CASSTTGGVETQYF.